The entry below gives a single TCR beta chain sequence along with its context. This record belongs to a study of blood T cell repertoires in COVID-19. Study-wide context: COVID-19 samples, acute and convalescent, were from the United States, Italy and Spain. In each case, the material was cDNA or gDNA derived from T cells, B-cell-depleted T cells, or PBMCs.

Original processing methods: Reference gene primer amplification gave estimated nucleated cell counts. TCRdb's copy holds only in-frame clones and misses some; the assay was immunoSEQ multiplex PCR. That table furnishes V, J and clone size, whereas the DNA furnished D and trimming. The table has 150,000 to 200,000 clones, approximately 91% seen once. V dropped 3 bases and J dropped 5 bases, with 18 bases sitting between them. CDR1 is MDHEN, CDR2 SYDVKM, per germline. The CDR3 has 16 amino acids. This receptor was identified in a man between 65 and 85 years old with active or convalescent COVID-19. Sequencing used peripheral blood. This chain joins TRBV28 and TRBJ2-3; the D gene is possibly TRBD2 (7 bases). The CDR3 DNA reads TGTGCCAGCAGTTTCTTGGGAGGGGGGGCTGAAGATACGCAGTATTTT. It translates to CASSFLGGGAEDTQYF. The entire variable domain, with the rest obtained from reference TRBV28 and TRBJ2-3, is as follows: DVKVTQSSRYLVKRTGEKVFLECVQDMDHENMFWYRQDPGLGLRLIYFSYDVKMKEKGDIPEGYSVSREKKERFSLILESASTNQTSMYLCASSFLGGGAEDTQYFGPGTRLTVL.